This record concerns one TCR beta chain sequence. Its ends do not fully match the called genes, so a read error is possible. The data belong to a study of blood T cell repertoires in COVID-19. The CDR3 covers 13 residues. Germline assignment: CDR1 SGHRS and CDR2 YFSETQ. Sequencing was performed with immunoSEQ multiplex PCR; in TCRdb, only in-frame clones are kept and a portion is missing. This table holds approximately 200,000 clones, 70% to 90% found once. The chain employs TRBV5-1 and TRBJ2-7; 7 bases agree with TRBD2. Specimen: peripheral blood. The sequence was obtained from a man between 45 and 60 years old with acute or convalescent COVID-19. This CDR3 is CASSSTSSHEQYF. CDR3 DNA: TGCGCCAGCAGCTCGACTAGCTCCCACGAGCAGTACTTC. The full variable domain, its missing parts supplied by reference TRBV5-1 and TRBJ2-7, is KAGVTQTPRYLIKTRGQQVTLSCSPISGHRSVSWYQQTPGQGLQFLFEYFSETQRNKGNFPGRFSGRQFSNSRSEMNVSTLELGDSALYLCASSSTSSHEQYFGPGTRLTVT.